This T cell receptor (beta chain) was found in a study of cytomegalovirus exposure and HLA in healthy donors. V lost 4 bases and J 5 bases, leaving 16 bases between the germline ends. Germline V gene lookup returns CDR1 SGHRS and CDR2 YFSETQ. CDR3 size: 15 residues. TCRdb keeps only in-frame clones here, not all; method: immunoSEQ multiplex PCR. This table holds some 120,000 clones, roughly 90% found once. The chain links TRBV5-1 to TRBJ2-1, with D possibly being TRBD2 (6 bases). Sequencing used PBMCs. The clonotype was recovered from a woman aged 18-30 years in good health and CMV-seronegative. The CDR3 DNA follows: TGCGCCAGCAGCCACGAGGGGAGGACCCACAATGAGCAGTTCTTC. It specifies CASSHEGRTHNEQFF.